Listed below are T cell receptor beta chains from one sample, sequenced in a study of OX40 agonist ivuxolimab in advanced cancers. The assay was immunoSEQ multiplex PCR, and TCRdb's table has in-frame clones only and misses some. The table records around 55,000 clones, about 86% of them present only once. The sequencing used CD4+ or CD8+ T cells sorted from blood, collected in a trial of the OX40 agonist ivuxolimab. The receptors come from an adult with an advanced solid tumor such as melanoma, head and neck, liver or kidney cancer. Both conserved end residues are part of each CDR3. The D gene is left open where the match is weak. Clone size is given for some rows only: seen once, a few or many times, or a class if the clone is expanded.

d_gene,abundance,v_gene,j_gene,CDR3aa,CDR3nt
NA,NA,TRBV5-4,TRBJ2-1,CASSPWGWDEQFF,TGTGCCAGCAGCCCCTGGGGCTGGGATGAGCAGTTCTTC
TRBD2,NA,TRBV11-3,TRBJ2-1,CASSPRTQTSGRALQFF,TGTGCCAGCAGCCCGCGAACCCAGACTAGCGGGAGGGCTTTGCAGTTCTTC
TRBD2,NA,TRBV19,TRBJ2-2,CASRPDKRDGELFF,TGTGCCAGTAGGCCAGATAAGCGGGACGGGGAGCTGTTTTTT
NA,NA,TRBV7-9,TRBJ2-7,CASSLAQTGSYEQYF,TGTGCCAGCAGCTTAGCGCAAACGGGCTCCTACGAGCAGTACTTC
NA,once,TRBV6-1,TRBJ1-5,CASSDGGARNQPQHF,TGTGCCAGCAGTGATGGGGGGGCACGGAATCAGCCCCAGCATTTT
NA,NA,TRBV5-1,TRBJ2-1,CASSLAEDNEQFF,TGCGCCAGCAGCTTGGCCGAAGACAATGAGCAGTTCTTC
TRBD1,NA,TRBV18,TRBJ2-1,CASSPGTAAFEQFF,TGTGCCAGCTCACCCGGGACAGCCGCTTTTGAGCAGTTCTTC
NA,NA,TRBV27,TRBJ2-7,CASRGGLHSYEQYF,TGTGCCAGCAGGGGCGGCTTACACTCCTACGAGCAGTACTTC
NA,NA,TRBV28,TRBJ1-2,CASSGGASGLYGYTF,TGTGCCAGCAGTGGAGGGGCTTCGGGATTATATGGCTACACCTTC
TRBD1,NA,TRBV15,TRBJ2-1,CATSFTAPGQLYNEQFF,TGTGCCACCAGCTTTACCGCCCCGGGACAGCTATACAATGAGCAGTTCTTC
NA,NA,TRBV21-1,TRBJ2-6,CASSRHSPPDRGSGANVLTF,TGTGCCAGCAGCAGGCACTCACCCCCGGACAGGGGCTCTGGGGCCAACGTCCTGACTTTC
TRBD1,NA,TRBV6-1,TRBJ1-5,CASSGQGAVAQPQHF,TGTGCCAGCAGTGGACAGGGGGCGGTGGCGCAGCCCCAGCATTTT
NA,NA,TRBV19,TRBJ2-7,CASSPGQTYEQYF,TGTGCCAGTAGCCCCGGACAGACTTACGAGCAGTACTTC
NA,NA,TRBV5-4,TRBJ1-4,CASSPGRGGEKLFF,TGTGCCAGCAGCCCCGGTAGGGGTGGGGAAAAACTGTTTTTT
TRBD2,NA,TRBV4-1,TRBJ2-1,CASSQGEGLAGYNEQFF,TGCGCCAGCAGCCAAGGCGAGGGGCTAGCGGGGTACAATGAGCAGTTCTTC
NA,NA,TRBV27,TRBJ2-7,CASSTGTYEQYF,TGTGCCAGCAGTACAGGAACCTACGAGCAGTACTTC
NA,NA,TRBV4-1,TRBJ2-5,CASSQRAGARETQYF,TGCGCCAGCAGCCAGAGGGCAGGGGCCAGGGAGACCCAGTACTTC
TRBD1,NA,TRBV4-1,TRBJ1-2,CASSPTGGANYGYTF,TGCGCCAGCAGCCCGACAGGGGGGGCTAACTATGGCTACACCTTC
TRBD1,NA,TRBV27,TRBJ2-2,CASSGDRGPGELFF,TGTGCCAGCAGTGGGGACAGGGGGCCTGGGGAGCTGTTTTTT
TRBD2,NA,TRBV7-2,TRBJ2-1,CASSTRLAGVGNEQFF,TGTGCCAGCAGCACCCGACTAGCGGGAGTGGGCAATGAGCAGTTCTTC
NA,NA,TRBV11-2,TRBJ2-1,CASSLITEQFF,TGTGCCAGCAGCTTAATAACTGAGCAGTTCTTC
TRBD1,NA,TRBV18,TRBJ2-7,CASSPTQGAGEQYF,TGTGCCAGCTCACCAACCCAGGGGGCTGGTGAGCAGTACTTC
NA,NA,TRBV30,TRBJ1-4,CAWSRRTNEKLFF,TGTGCCTGGAGTCGACGGACTAATGAAAAACTGTTTTTT
NA,few,TRBV10-2,TRBJ1-1,CASRLGAEAFF,TGCGCCAGCAGGTTGGGGGCTGAAGCTTTCTTT
TRBD1,NA,TRBV28,TRBJ2-2,CASRLPDRGGISNTGELFF,TGTGCCAGCAGACTCCCCGACAGGGGTGGTATTAGTAACACCGGGGAGCTGTTTTTT
NA,NA,TRBV19,TRBJ2-1,CASSILGVGNGNEQFF,TGTGCCAGTAGTATTTTGGGCGTCGGGAATGGGAATGAGCAGTTCTTC
NA,once,TRBV6-5,TRBJ2-7,CASSYAYSYEQYF,TGTGCCAGCAGTTACGCATACTCCTACGAGCAGTACTTC
TRBD1,once,TRBV29-1,TRBJ2-1,CSVESLGGSEQFF,TGCAGCGTTGAAAGTTTAGGGGGCTCTGAGCAGTTCTTC
TRBD1,NA,TRBV30,TRBJ1-1,CAWSPADRGRTEAFF,TGTGCCTGGAGTCCAGCGGACAGGGGACGTACTGAAGCTTTCTTT
TRBD1,NA,TRBV19,TRBJ1-4,CASSIARRGTGREKLFF,TGTGCCAGTAGTATAGCCCGACGGGGGACAGGGCGTGAAAAACTGTTTTTT
NA,NA,TRBV27,TRBJ2-7,CATHGRGPYEQYF,TGTGCCACCCACGGACGTGGCCCCTACGAGCAGTACTTC
NA,NA,TRBV6-1,TRBJ1-5,CASSEVQPQHF,TGTGCCAGCAGTGAAGTGCAGCCCCAGCATTTT
NA,NA,TRBV28,TRBJ2-7,CASSLWGNEQYF,TGTGCCAGCAGTTTATGGGGTAACGAGCAGTACTTC
NA,NA,TRBV5-1,TRBJ2-2,CASSLVGTQNTGELFF,TGCGCCAGCAGCTTGGTAGGGACGCAGAACACCGGGGAGCTGTTTTTT
NA,NA,TRBV19,TRBJ2-6,CASSIQGVANVLTF,TGTGCCAGTAGTATTCAAGGGGTAGCCAACGTCCTGACTTTC
NA,NA,TRBV7-9,TRBJ1-1,CASSLGSGTTEAFF,TGTGCCAGCAGCTTAGGTAGCGGGACCACTGAAGCTTTCTTT
NA,NA,TRBV5-4,TRBJ1-4,CASSSGLSTNEKLFF,TGTGCCAGCAGCAGTGGACTTTCAACTAATGAAAAACTGTTTTTT
NA,NA,TRBV10-3,TRBJ2-5,CAISDPGTGRAETQYF,TGTGCCATCAGTGACCCCGGGACTGGGCGGGCAGAGACCCAGTACTTC
NA,few,TRBV5-5,TRBJ1-3,CASSLGGAGNTIYF,TGTGCCAGCAGCTTAGGCGGGGCTGGAAACACCATATATTTT
NA,NA,TRBV11-3,TRBJ2-3,CASSDRWVDTQYF,TGTGCCAGCAGCGATCGGTGGGTGGATACGCAGTATTTT
TRBD1,NA,TRBV5-1,TRBJ2-3,CASSTQGGDDTQYF,TGCGCCAGCAGCACACAGGGGGGTGACGATACGCAGTATTTT
TRBD1,medium-sized,TRBV4-1,TRBJ2-2,CASSWDRANTGELFF,TGCGCCAGCAGTTGGGACAGGGCGAACACCGGGGAGCTGTTTTTT
TRBD2,NA,TRBV11-3,TRBJ2-1,CASSPRTSGKGGNEQFF,TGTGCCAGCAGCCCCAGGACTAGCGGGAAGGGAGGCAATGAGCAGTTCTTC
NA,NA,TRBV6-6,TRBJ1-5,CASSSISYQPQHF,TGTGCCAGCAGTTCCATCTCCTATCAGCCCCAGCATTTT
TRBD1,NA,TRBV27,TRBJ2-1,CASSLSQGYNEQFF,TGTGCCAGCAGTTTATCACAGGGGTACAATGAGCAGTTCTTC
NA,NA,TRBV5-4,TRBJ1-2,CASSLGDSSPYGYTF,TGTGCCAGCAGCTTGGGGGACTCCTCCCCCTATGGCTACACCTTC
TRBD1,NA,TRBV2,TRBJ1-1,CASTPSQTGAEAFF,TGTGCCAGCACCCCGAGCCAGACAGGGGCTGAAGCTTTCTTT
NA,NA,TRBV28,TRBJ2-6,CASSIQGSGANVLTF,TGTGCCAGCAGTATACAGGGCTCTGGGGCCAACGTCCTGACTTTC
TRBD1,NA,TRBV5-1,TRBJ1-1,CASSVDRGTAEAFF,TGCGCCAGCAGCGTGGACAGGGGGACCGCTGAAGCTTTCTTT
TRBD2,NA,TRBV2,TRBJ2-3,CASRRDYPNTDTQYF,TGTGCCAGCAGGAGGGACTACCCCAACACAGATACGCAGTATTTT